A single sample gave rise to the 9 T cell receptor beta chains below, sequenced in a study of T cells in Graves' hyperthyroidism and ophthalmopathy. Researchers amplified the TCR beta CDR3 regions from RNA transcripts. RT-PCR in the first round (using the HTBI primer set) targeted the TCR CDR3. TCRdb recomputed calls from the multiplex PCR reads with MiXCR, one row per CDR3 protein. The sample lists 450,000 to 700,000 distinct CDR3 sequences; 35% to 55% were seen once. Sequencing input: peripheral blood or thyroid tissue (not recorded which). These TCRs come from a woman between 18 and 29 years old with Graves' hyperthyroidism.

This clonotype was detected ten times or more. V gene TRBV7-3 combines with J gene TRBJ2-5; TRBD2 might be the D (6 bases). The CDR3 length is 15 residues. V lost 2 bases to trimming and J lost 2 bases, with 12 bases between them. The germline CDR1 and CDR2 sequences are SGHTA and FQGTGA. CDR3 protein: CASSLFFGGQETQYF. CDR3 coding DNA: TGTGCCAGCAGCTTATTTTTTGGGGGGCAAGAGACCCAGTACTTC.

This CDR3 reads CASSDGELAGDEQFF. The DNA of the CDR3 is TGTGCCAGCAGTGACGGTGAGCTAGCGGGAGATGAGCAGTTCTTC. V gene TRBV2 combines with J gene TRBJ2-1, with 10 bases fitting TRBD2. J was trimmed by 8 bases and V by 3 bases; bases with no gene match: 7. Germline V CDR1 and CDR2: SNHLY, FYNNEI. CDR3 length equals 15 residues.

The chain combines TRBV24-1 with TRBJ2-3; D may be TRBD1 (6 bases). V lost 3 bases and J lost 2, with 14 bases in between. The CDR3 sequence is 16 residues long. The germline V gene encodes CDR1 KGHDR and CDR2 SFDVKD. This CDR3 is CATSDPQGIFTDTQYF. The CDR3 DNA reads TGTGCCACCAGTGATCCCCAGGGGATTTTCACAGATACGCAGTATTTT.

This clonotype appeared many times. The chain uses TRBV20-1 and TRBJ1-1; possibly TRBD1 for D (6 bases). CDR1 is DFQATT and CDR2 is SNEGSKA in the germline V gene (reference sequence). Trimming stripped 5 bases from V and 6 bases from J, with 16 bases between. This CDR3 is built from 13 residues. CDR3 residues: CSAVDSPTAEAFF. In DNA, the CDR3 is TGCAGTGCTGTGGACAGCCCAACGGCTGAAGCTTTCTTT.

The rearrangement uses TRBV24-1 and TRBJ2-7, with D hard to call. The V end lost 5 bases, the J end lost 5 bases, and 9 bases lay between the germline ends. Germline V CDR1 and CDR2: KGHDR, SFDVKD. This CDR3 has 12 residues. CDR3 residues: CATSAAPDEQYF. CDR3 DNA sequence: TGTGCCACCAGTGCTGCCCCGGACGAGCAGTACTTC.

Comments on this clonotype: This may be a read error: a much more frequent sequence differs by one nucleotide. The chain carries TRBV7-2 and TRBJ2-2; D not resolved. V shed 5 bases and J shed 4 bases, with 11 bases lying between them. CDR3 length: 14 residues. The V gene's germline CDR1 is SGHTA and CDR2 FQGNSA. CDR3 DNA: TGTGCCAGCAGCAAAAGGATGAGCACCGGGGAGCTGTTTTTT. Residues: CASSKRMSTGELFF.

This clonotype was seen once. This chain links TRBV7-6 with TRBJ2-3; D gene unclear. V lost 5 bases to trimming and J lost 0 bases, with 9 bases between them. The germline V gene encodes CDR1 SGHVS and CDR2 FNYEAQ. This CDR3 is 14 amino acids long. CDR3: CASSHLSSTDTQYF. The CDR3 DNA reads as TGTGCCAGCAGCCACCTCTCCAGCACAGATACGCAGTATTTT.

A note on this clonotype: Its ends do not fully match the called genes, so a read error is possible. The chain carries TRBV4-2 and TRBJ2-5; D gene uncertain. There are 15 residues in the CDR3. Per the germline V gene, CDR1 is LGHNA and CDR2 is YNFKEQ. CDR3 in amino acids: CASSRSQGHVDPQCF. Written as DNA, the CDR3 is TGTGCCAGCAGCCGGAGCCAAGGTCATGTCGATCCCCAGTGCTTC.

The chain links TRBV7-6 to TRBJ2-7; D is undetermined. CDR1 and CDR2 from the germline V gene are SGHVS and FNYEAQ. The CDR3 has 14 residues. Trimming took off 3 bases at V and 7 bases at J, with 16 bases between the two ends. CDR3: CASSLAENTGEQYF. The CDR3 nucleotides are TGTGCCAGCAGCTTGGCAGAGAACACCGGGGAGCAGTACTTC.